The 16 T cell receptor beta chains in this list originate from one sample, sequenced in a study of cytomegalovirus exposure and HLA in healthy donors. Primers: 60 Vbeta forward and 13 Jbeta reverse. The table came from immunoSEQ multiplex PCR; TCRdb's copy has only in-frame clones and leaves some out. The sample comprises approximately 170,000 clones, over 75% of which are singletons, and about 2.9% rests with the top ten. The material sequenced was PBMCs. The receptor set was obtained from a female donor in good health and CMV-seronegative.

This chain links TRBV28 with TRBJ2-3; 11 bases line up with TRBD2. The ends lost 2 bases at V and 1 base at J; junction bases unmatched: 8. The CDR3 is 18 amino acids. Germline V CDR1 and CDR2: MDHEN, SYDVKM. The CDR3 protein is CASSLALLAGARTDTQYF. Written as DNA, the CDR3 is TGTGCCAGCAGTTTAGCTTTACTAGCGGGGGCCCGCACAGATACGCAGTATTTT.

The V gene is TRBV6-5, the J gene TRBJ2-3; possibly TRBD1 for D (6 bases). The CDR3 has 15 amino acids. Trimming removed 5 bases from V and 1 base from J, with 13 bases in between. The germline CDR1 and CDR2 sequences are MNHEY and SVGAGI. The CDR3 region has the DNA TGTGCCAGCAGTGGATCCGAGGGGGGCACAGATACGCAGTATTTT. Translated: CASSGSEGGTDTQYF.

The rearrangement joins TRBV7-8 to TRBJ2-7; D is perhaps TRBD1 (5 bases). V was cut by 1 base and J by 3 bases, with 13 bases left in between. Germline V gives CDR1 SGHVS, CDR2 FQNEAQ. The CDR3 is 15 amino acids. As DNA, the CDR3 is TGTGCCAGCAGCTTAGTCAGGGATCCAAACTACGAGCAGTACTTC. It yields the protein CASSLVRDPNYEQYF.

With respect to this clone: This same CDR3 is encoded by further DNA sequences in the sample. This chain uses TRBV7-2 with TRBJ1-1, with D perhaps TRBD1 (5 bases). CDR3 length: 14 amino acids. In germline, CDR1 is SGHTA, CDR2 FQGNSA. V lost 2 bases, J lost 1 base, and 8 bases lay in between. CDR3 DNA: TGTGCCAGCAGCTTATCGCAGGGGAACACTGAAGCTTTCTTT. It yields the protein CASSLSQGNTEAFF.

This chain uses TRBV29-1 with TRBJ1-2; 8 bases are shared with TRBD1. Looked up from germline, CDR1 is SQVTM and CDR2 is ANQGSEA. The CDR3 contains 13 residues. V was clipped by 6 bases and J by 8 bases; unmatched bases: 11. CDR3 region: CSVDVDRAGGYTF. The CDR3 DNA follows: TGCAGCGTCGACGTGGACAGGGCTGGAGGCTACACCTTC.

This clone was detected once. This sequence joins TRBV5-1 and TRBJ2-7, with 8 nucleotides matching TRBD1. Germline CDR1 is SGHRS and CDR2 is YFSETQ. CDR3 size: 15 residues. Trimming at V came to 4 bases and at J to 6 bases, leaving 12 bases not matched to a gene. The CDR3 protein is CASSPGQGSRREQYF. CDR3 DNA: TGCGCCAGCAGCCCCGGACAGGGAAGTCGGCGCGAGCAGTACTTC. Combining the CDR3 with reference TRBV5-1 and TRBJ2-7 gives the whole variable domain KAGVTQTPRYLIKTRGQQVTLSCSPISGHRSVSWYQQTPGQGLQFLFEYFSETQRNKGNFPGRFSGRQFSNSRSEMNVSTLELGDSALYLCASSPGQGSRREQYFGPGTRLTVT.

The chain carries TRBV28 and TRBJ2-5, with D uncertain. Trimming pared 5 bases from V and 5 bases from J, leaving 6 bases between. Germline V gene lookup returns CDR1 MDHEN and CDR2 SYDVKM. The CDR3 has 11 residues. The CDR3 sequence: CASSTQETQYF. CDR3 sequence (DNA): TGTGCCAGCAGTACCCAGGAGACCCAGTACTTC. Supplemented by reference TRBV28 and TRBJ2-5, the full variable domain reads DVKVTQSSRYLVKRTGEKVFLECVQDMDHENMFWYRQDPGLGLRLIYFSYDVKMKEKGDIPEGYSVSREKKERFSLILESASTNQTSMYLCASSTQETQYFGPGTRLLVL.

The genes are TRBV18 and TRBJ2-3, with TRBD2 as a possible D gene (5 bases). Germline V gene sequence: CDR1 KGHSH, CDR2 LQKENI. Between the trimmed V and J ends, which lost 3 bases and 4 bases, there was a span of 17 bases. This CDR3 has 16 amino acids. The CDR3 loop is CASSPPISEESDTQYF. CDR3 nucleotides: TGTGCCAGCTCACCCCCGATTAGCGAGGAATCAGATACGCAGTATTTT. Combining the CDR3 with reference TRBV18 and TRBJ2-3 gives the whole variable domain NAGVMQNPRHLVRRRGQEARLRCSPMKGHSHVYWYRQLPEEGLKFMVYLQKENIIDESGMPKERFSAEFPKEGPSILRIQQVVRGDSAAYFCASSPPISEESDTQYFGPGTRLTVL.

This clone has more than one count but fewer than ten. The chain is built from TRBV6-5 and TRBJ2-1; a possible D gene is TRBD1 (5 bases). This CDR3 is built from 13 residues. Germline V gives CDR1 MNHEY, CDR2 SVGAGI. Trimming removed 5 bases from V and 12 bases from J, with 17 bases in between. CDR3 coding DNA: TGTGCCAGCAGTGAAATCCAGGGCCCAGGGCAGTTCTTC. Its translation: CASSEIQGPGQFF.

The chain combines TRBV7-8 with TRBJ2-7, with 7 nucleotides matching TRBD1. This CDR3 is built from 19 residues. Germline V gene data show CDR1 as SGHVS and CDR2 as FQNEAQ. J lost 0 bases, V lost 5 bases, and 19 bases had no gene match. The CDR3 nucleotides read TGTGCCAGCAGCCCTAGCCACCGAACCGGGACAGCAAGCTCCTACGAGCAGTACTTC. This encodes CASSPSHRTGTASSYEQYF. The variable domain in full, with the rest retrieved from reference TRBV7-8 and TRBJ2-7, is GAGVSQSPRYKVAKRGQDVALRCDPISGHVSLFWYQQALGQGPEFLTYFQNEAQLDKSGLPSDRFFAERPEGSVSTLKIQRTQQEDSAVYLCASSPSHRTGTASSYEQYFGPGTRLTVT.

This rearrangement joins TRBV19 to TRBJ2-3; D is possibly TRBD1 (6 bases). The V and J ends lost 6 bases and 5 bases respectively, with 24 bases between them. Germline CDR1 LNHDA, CDR2 SQIVND (reference sequence). This CDR3 is built from 17 residues. The CDR3 DNA is TGTGCCAGTAGGTGGACAGCGACCGAATACACAGGAGATACGCAGTATTTT. Translating gives CASRWTATEYTGDTQYF.

V is TRBV29-1 and J is TRBJ2-7, with 9 bases fitting TRBD1. The CDR3 spans 13 residues. Trimming at V came to 5 bases and at J to 2 bases, leaving 4 bases not matched to a gene. Germline CDR1 reads SQVTM; CDR2 reads ANQGSEA. The CDR3 coding sequence is TGCAGCGTTACCCGGACAGGGGCCTACGAGCAGTACTTC. Amino acid sequence: CSVTRTGAYEQYF.

This clone has only one observation. The J gene is TRBJ1-6, the V gene TRBV19; the match to TRBD1 covers 9 bases. CDR1 is LNHDA and CDR2 is SQIVND in the germline V gene (reference sequence). The CDR3 runs 18 residues. The trim removed 3 bases at V and 9 bases at J, leaving 15 bases unmatched. In DNA form, the CDR3 reads TGTGCCAGTAGTATTATACTTAGGACAGGGGATATTCGTTCACCCCTCCACTTT. This gives the protein CASSIILRTGDIRSPLHF.

The chain couples TRBV6-1 to TRBJ2-1, with 8 bases matching TRBD2. The CDR3 length is 17 residues. The germline CDR1 and CDR2 sequences are MNHNS and SASEGT. Trimming at V came to 4 bases and at J to 1 base, leaving 9 bases not matched to a gene. This CDR3 is CASSVISGTRSYNEQFF. CDR3 DNA sequence: TGTGCCAGCAGTGTGATTTCCGGGACTAGATCCTACAATGAGCAGTTCTTC.

The sample holds a few counts of this clone. The chain recombines TRBV28 with TRBJ2-1, with 10 nucleotides matching TRBD2. This CDR3 has 20 residues. V was pared by 3 bases and J by 0 bases, with 14 bases of the junction left unmatched. From germline, CDR1 is MDHEN and CDR2 SYDVKM. The CDR3 sequence: CASSLGPGTSAWSSYNEQFF. DNA for the CDR3: TGTGCCAGCAGTTTGGGTCCCGGGACTAGCGCTTGGAGCTCCTACAATGAGCAGTTCTTC.

The chain couples TRBV28 to TRBJ2-7; 14 bases align to TRBD2. V was pared by 6 bases and J by 7 bases, with 11 bases of the junction left unmatched. The CDR3 loop spans 16 amino acids. Germline V gives CDR1 MDHEN, CDR2 SYDVKM. The CDR3 DNA follows: TGTGCCAGCAGGCAGGGACTAGCGGGGGTCACGGGAGAGCAGTACTTC. It yields the protein CASRQGLAGVTGEQYF.